The 18 T cell receptor beta chains below all came from one sample that was sequenced in a study of T cells after yellow fever vaccination. TCRdb processed the 5' RACE reads anew with MiXCR; each CDR3 protein has one entry. The repertoire includes approximately 250,000 distinct CDR3 sequences, roughly 6.8% of them detected once, and roughly 1% sits in the top ten. The sequenced sample was CD4+ T cells sorted from PBMCs, obtained on the day of the yellow fever booster vaccination. Source of these receptors: a man aged 25-40 years who received the YFV17D yellow fever vaccine.

This clonotype has a handful of counts. The J gene is TRBJ2-3, the V gene TRBV7-2, with D uncertain. The CDR3 contains 12 residues. Looked up from germline, CDR1 is SGHTA and CDR2 is FQGNSA. V was clipped by 5 bases and J by 2 bases, with 5 bases between them. CDR3 DNA: TGTGCCAGCAGCACCGACACAGATACGCAGTATTTT. Protein: CASSTDTDTQYF.

There are many counts of this clonotype. The gene calls are TRBV4-2 and TRBJ2-7, with 9 bases lining up with TRBD2. CDR3 size: 17 residues. Trimming removed 4 bases from V and 0 bases from J; junction bases left unmatched: 10. Germline V gene sequence: CDR1 LGHNA, CDR2 YNFKEQ. In nucleotides, the CDR3 is TGTGCCAGCAGCCTAGAAACCCATAGCGGGGGCTCCTACGAGCAGTACTTC. It codes for CASSLETHSGGSYEQYF.

This clonotype has a handful of counts. V usage is TRBV27 and J usage is TRBJ2-7; possibly TRBD2 for D (6 bases). Between the trimmed V and J ends, which lost 6 bases and 2 bases, there was a span of 14 bases. The length of the CDR3 is 14 residues. The V gene's germline CDR1 is MNHEY and CDR2 SMNVEV (reference sequence). This CDR3 reads CASSPSGLPYEQYF. CDR3 sequence (DNA): TGTGCCAGCAGCCCATCCGGACTACCCTACGAGCAGTACTTC.

The chain couples TRBV7-9 to TRBJ2-3, with 7 nucleotides matching TRBD2. J lost 0 bases, V lost 7 bases, and 13 bases had no gene match. Germline-derived CDR1 and CDR2 are SEHNR and FQNEAQ (reference sequence). CDR3 length: 17 residues. The CDR3 DNA follows: TGTGCCAGCACCCCTCCCCCCCTAGCGGATAGCACAGATACGCAGTATTTT. Residues: CASTPPPLADSTDTQYF.

This clonotype occurred a few times. This chain uses TRBV29-1 with TRBJ1-1; D remains ambiguous. Germline V gene data show CDR1 as SQVTM and CDR2 as ANQGSEA. This CDR3 is 11 amino acids long. Trimming removed 0 bases at V and 1 base at J, with 0 bases between. In nucleotides, the CDR3 is TGCAGCGTTGAAGAGAACACTGAAGCTTTCTTT. Translated, it gives CSVEENTEAFF.

This sequence joins TRBV5-5 and TRBJ2-5, with D possibly being TRBD1 or TRBD2 (6 bases each). Germline-derived CDR1 and CDR2 are SGHKS and YYEKEE (reference sequence). The V and J ends lost 0 bases and 5 bases respectively, with 11 bases between them. The CDR3 has 14 residues. This chain's CDR3 is CASSLVDGGETQYF. The DNA of the CDR3 is TGTGCCAGCAGCTTGGTTGACGGGGGCGAGACCCAGTACTTC.

The chain carries TRBV10-3 and TRBJ1-2, with a tentative D call TRBD1 (6 bases). V was pared by 10 bases and J by 1 base, with 13 bases between. This CDR3 comprises 13 residues. Germline CDR1 and CDR2: ENHRY and SYGVKD. The CDR3 sequence is CATRQEINYGYTF. The CDR3 nucleotides read TGTGCCACCAGACAGGAAATTAACTATGGCTACACCTTC.

There are a few counts of this clonotype. The chain is built from TRBV30 and TRBJ2-7, with TRBD1 matching over 7 bases. CDR3 length: 14 amino acids. Germline V gives CDR1 GTSNPN, CDR2 SVGIG (reference sequence). Trimming took 0 bases from V and 9 from J; bases not matched to a gene: 11. As DNA, the CDR3 is TGTGCCTGGAGTGTACTAAGCCGACAGGGCTCGCAGTACTTC. It specifies CAWSVLSRQGSQYF.

In its sample, this clonotype was seen many times. The chain recombines TRBV12-3 or TRBV12-4 with TRBJ2-5, with no clear D. The V end lost 6 bases, the J end lost 1 base, and 9 bases lay between the germline ends. The CDR3 spans 13 residues. The CDR3 DNA follows: TGTGCCAGCAGCTACACTATCCAAGAGACCCAGTACTTC. Translating gives CASSYTIQETQYF.

The table lists this clonotype with many counts. This chain connects TRBV18 to TRBJ2-2; 7 bases fit TRBD2. V was clipped by 3 bases and J by 6 bases; unmatched bases: 7. Germline CDR1 reads KGHSH; CDR2 reads LQKENI. The CDR3 sequence is 15 residues long. The CDR3 sequence is CASSPWEGHPGELFF. The CDR3 nucleotides are TGTGCCAGCTCACCCTGGGAGGGCCATCCCGGGGAGCTGTTTTTT.

This clonotype has more than one count but fewer than ten. This chain connects TRBV5-1 to TRBJ2-7; D call uncertain. The CDR3 sequence is 13 residues long. The V gene's germline CDR1 is SGHRS and CDR2 YFSETQ. The V end was cut by 3 bases, the J end by 0 bases, with 7 bases between. The CDR3 here is CASSSDNSYEQYF. The CDR3 DNA reads TGCGCCAGCAGCTCCGACAACTCCTACGAGCAGTACTTC.

This clonotype was picked up many times. The chain uses TRBV4-2 and TRBJ2-5, with D perhaps matching TRBD1 or TRBD2 (5 bases each). The CDR3 spans 16 residues. Trimming took off 4 bases at V and 2 bases at J, with 17 bases between the two ends. Per the germline V gene, CDR1 is LGHNA and CDR2 is YNFKEQ. In nucleotides, the CDR3 is TGTGCCAGCAGCCGATGGTACCGGGACGGACAAGAGACCCAGTACTTC. It is translated as CASSRWYRDGQETQYF.

The gene calls are TRBV18 and TRBJ2-2, with a tentative D call TRBD1 (6 bases). CDR3 length: 15 residues. V was trimmed by 3 bases and J by 6 bases, leaving 14 bases between them. CDR1 is KGHSH and CDR2 is LQKENI in the germline V gene. The CDR3 region has the DNA TGTGCCAGCTCACCGCCCCGACAGGTAGCCGGGGAGCTGTTTTTT. Encoded protein: CASSPPRQVAGELFF.

This clonotype was counted ten times or more. V gene TRBV11-2 combines with J gene TRBJ2-1, with 7 bases matching TRBD2. Germline loops: CDR1 SGHAT, CDR2 FQNNGV. CDR3 size: 13 residues. V lost 1 base to trimming and J lost 9 bases; unmatched junction nucleotides: 3. CDR3 bases: TGTGCCAGCAGCTTAGCCAGCGGGGTTGAGCAGTTCTTC. It encodes CASSLASGVEQFF.

The rearrangement links TRBV12-3 or TRBV12-4 to TRBJ2-7; D might be TRBD1 (8 bases). CDR3 length: 15 residues. Trimming took off 2 bases at V and 6 bases at J, with 17 bases between the two ends. This CDR3 reads CASSLRQGRVSEQYF. CDR3 DNA sequence: TGTGCCAGCAGTTTAAGACAGGGGAGGGTGAGCGAGCAGTACTTC.

The chain couples TRBV6-5 to TRBJ2-2, with 12 bases lining up with TRBD2. The CDR3 runs to 17 residues. Per germline, CDR1 MNHEY and CDR2 SVGAGI. With 0 bases clipped from V and 6 bases from J, the junction kept 5 bases outside the gene matches. The CDR3 region is CASSYSITSGRSGELFF. In DNA, the CDR3 is TGTGCCAGCAGTTACTCAATTACTAGCGGGAGGTCCGGGGAGCTGTTTTTT.

This clonotype was counted only a few times. The V gene is TRBV4-2, the J gene TRBJ1-1, with 7 bases aligning to TRBD1. The CDR3 runs 15 residues. CDR1 is LGHNA, CDR2 YNFKEQ, per germline. V lost 2 bases, J lost 5 bases, and 8 bases stayed unmatched. The CDR3 region has the DNA TGTGCCAGCAGCCAACCTGACAGGGACGGGACTGAAGCTTTCTTT. Translation: CASSQPDRDGTEAFF.

There are a few counts of this clonotype. This chain uses TRBV20-1 with TRBJ1-5; TRBD1 aligns across 11 bases. CDR3 size: 14 residues. V lost 6 bases, J lost 6 bases, and 7 bases stayed unmatched. CDR1 is DFQATT, CDR2 SNEGSKA, per germline (reference sequence). As DNA, the CDR3 is TGCAGTGCGCAGCCGGGACAGGGGGTTCAGCCCCAGCATTTT. It encodes CSAQPGQGVQPQHF.